This T cell receptor (beta chain) was sequenced during a study of T cell responses to AZD1222 COVID-19 vaccine. Study-level findings and limits: Most donors were white British, females outnumbered males, and clonal diversity was possibly underestimated.

Regarding this clone: The antigen remains unidentified.

Profiled with immunoSEQ multiplex PCR; TCRdb holds only in-frame clones, not every one. The table lists approximately 200,000 clones, approximately 89% of them singletons. The clonotype was recovered from an adult who received the AZD1222 COVID-19 vaccine. This sample comprised peripheral blood, obtained 28 days after the second AZD1222 dose.

CDR3: CATSDPGGGNYGYTF. The CDR3 DNA reads as TGTGCCACCAGTGATCCAGGGGGAGGTAACTATGGCTACACCTTC. The chain joins TRBV24-1 to TRBJ1-2, with 7 bases that match TRBD1. The CDR3 spans 15 residues. The ends lost 3 bases at V and 1 base at J; junction bases unmatched: 4. CDR1 is KGHDR and CDR2 is SFDVKD in the germline V gene.